These 32 T cell receptor beta chains originate from one sample sequenced in a study of blood T cell repertoires in COVID-19. Clones were read by immunoSEQ multiplex PCR, and TCRdb kept only the in-frame ones, dropping some. The sample records over 85,000 clones, 85% being singletons. Sequenced: peripheral blood. The receptors derive from an elderly man with acute or convalescent COVID-19.

J is TRBJ1-2 and V is TRBV3-1 (or the pseudogene TRBV3-2), with TRBD1 matching over 7 bases. V lost 5 bases and J lost 5; bases outside the gene matches: 14. Germline V gene lookup returns CDR1 LGHDT and CDR2 YNNKEL (reference sequence). This CDR3 spans 16 amino acids. Here the CDR3 DNA reads TGTGCCAGCAGCTCACGAGATAGGGACAGAAGATATGGCTACACCTTC. It yields the protein CASSSRDRDRRYGYTF.

V usage is TRBV5-5 and J usage is TRBJ2-3, with TRBD2 identical over 9 bases. The germline V gene has CDR1 SGHKS and CDR2 YYEKEE (reference sequence). Trimming removed 3 bases from V and 4 bases from J; junction bases left unmatched: 9. The CDR3 contains 16 residues. CDR3 protein: CASSSGAGGPADTQYF. CDR3 coding DNA: TGTGCCAGCAGCTCTGGGGCGGGAGGGCCCGCAGATACGCAGTATTTT.

V gene TRBV24-1 combines with J gene TRBJ1-4; the match to TRBD1 covers 11 bases. This CDR3 region has 16 residues. In germline, CDR1 is KGHDR, CDR2 SFDVKD. V was pared by 2 bases and J by 8 bases, with 6 bases of the junction left unmatched. The CDR3 region has the DNA TGTGCCACCAGTGATTCCTCCGGGACAGGGGGGGAAAAACTGTTTTTT. It specifies CATSDSSGTGGEKLFF.

The chain recombines TRBV12-5 with TRBJ2-3; 7 bases are a match to TRBD1. This CDR3 is built from 15 residues. CDR1 and CDR2 from the germline V gene are LGHNT and FRNRAP. The V gene end was trimmed by 5 bases and the J gene end by 2 bases; junction bases not matched to a gene: 7. This CDR3 is CASGQNRGPTDTQYF. The CDR3 DNA is TGTGCTAGTGGTCAGAACAGGGGCCCCACAGATACGCAGTATTTT.

The V call is TRBV4-1, the J call TRBJ2-3; D possibly corresponds to TRBD1 (5 bases). Germline V gene data show CDR1 as MGHRA and CDR2 as YSYEKL. With 0 bases removed from V and 1 base from J, the gap between germline ends came to 8 bases. The CDR3 totals 15 residues. In DNA, the CDR3 is TGCGCCAGCAGCCAAGACGCCAGGGGCACAGATACGCAGTATTTT. It translates to CASSQDARGTDTQYF.

This chain connects TRBV25-1 to TRBJ2-2; 10 bases match TRBD1. CDR1 is MGHDK and CDR2 is SYGVNS in the germline V gene. The CDR3 spans 16 residues. Germline trimming cut 6 bases from V and 3 bases from J; bases unmatched to any gene: 7. CDR3 nucleotides: TGTGCCAGCAGCCGGACGGGACAGGGGTACACCGGGGAGCTGTTTTTT. This gives the protein CASSRTGQGYTGELFF.

This sequence joins TRBV30 and TRBJ2-7; 9 bases match TRBD1. The CDR3 is made up of 17 amino acids. Germline CDR1 and CDR2: GTSNPN and SVGIG (reference sequence). Trimming removed 3 bases from V and 9 bases from J; junction bases left unmatched: 21. The CDR3 reads CAWSLPLTQGAQGGQYF. CDR3 in DNA: TGTGCCTGGAGCTTACCCCTAACACAGGGGGCGCAAGGAGGGCAGTACTTC. The variable domain in full, with the rest retrieved from reference TRBV30 and TRBJ2-7, is SQTIHQWPATLVQPVGSPLSLECTVEGTSNPNLYWYRQAAGRGLQLLFYSVGIGQISSEVPQNLSASRPQDRQFILSSKKLLLSDSGFYLCAWSLPLTQGAQGGQYFGPGTRLTVT.

This sequence joins TRBV12-5 and TRBJ1-3; 7 nucleotides align to TRBD1. The V segment lost 8 bases and the J segment 5 bases; nucleotides outside the gene matches: 9. The CDR3 is 14 residues long. CDR1 is LGHNT and CDR2 is FRNRAP in the germline V gene. CDR3 DNA sequence: TGTGCTAGTAGGCTAGGGGGCCTTCGAAACACCATATATTTT. This translates into CASRLGGLRNTIYF.

The rearrangement uses TRBV7-2 and TRBJ2-7; D remains ambiguous. The V gene lost 6 bases and the J gene lost 4 bases, with 19 bases spanning the gap. This CDR3 comprises 15 residues. Per germline, CDR1 SGHTA and CDR2 FQGNSA. Here the CDR3 reads CASRIEVGLSYEQYF. Written as DNA, the CDR3 is TGTGCCAGCAGAATTGAGGTCGGTTTATCATACGAGCAGTACTTC.

V usage is TRBV19 and J usage is TRBJ2-1; no definite D call. The CDR3 is made up of 11 amino acids. The V gene lost 3 bases and the J gene lost 11 bases, with 8 bases spanning the gap. Germline assignment: CDR1 LNHDA and CDR2 SQIVND (reference sequence). CDR3 DNA sequence: TGTGCCAGTAGTATCCCACTGAAGCAGTTCTTC. This codes for CASSIPLKQFF.

The chain carries TRBV5-8 and TRBJ1-2, with 7 bases aligning to TRBD1. The CDR3 is 17 amino acids. After removal of 0 bases from V and 3 bases from J, the junction contained 11 bases not matched to a gene. Germline CDR1 is SGHTS and CDR2 is YDEGEE. The CDR3 spells CASSLAVLAGGDYGYTF. In DNA, the CDR3 is TGTGCCAGCAGCTTGGCCGTTTTGGCAGGGGGAGACTATGGCTACACCTTC.

This chain connects TRBV18 to TRBJ2-5, with D unclear. Germline-derived CDR1 and CDR2 are KGHSH and LQKENI. The CDR3 is made up of 13 amino acids. Trimming pared 0 bases from V and 4 bases from J, leaving 6 bases between. The CDR3 is CASSPPASETQYF. The CDR3 DNA is TGTGCCAGCTCACCACCTGCGTCAGAGACCCAGTACTTC. Looking up the rest from reference TRBV18 and TRBJ2-5 gives the full variable domain: NAGVMQNPRHLVRRRGQEARLRCSPMKGHSHVYWYRQLPEEGLKFMVYLQKENIIDESGMPKERFSAEFPKEGPSILRIQQVVRGDSAAYFCASSPPASETQYFGPGTRLLVL.

The rearrangement uses TRBV4-1 and TRBJ2-1, with D possibly being TRBD1 (5 bases). The V gene lost 4 bases and the J gene lost 5 bases, with 12 bases spanning the gap. CDR1 is MGHRA and CDR2 is YSYEKL in the germline V gene. The CDR3 has 14 amino acids. As DNA, the CDR3 is TGCGCCAGCAGCCGGCAGGACAACAACAATGAGCAGTTCTTC. This sequence encodes CASSRQDNNNEQFF.

The V call is TRBV11-2, the J call TRBJ2-7; D is perhaps TRBD2 (6 bases). Germline V gene lookup returns CDR1 SGHAT and CDR2 FQNNGV. The germline V and J ends were trimmed by 7 bases and 4 bases, with 26 bases remaining between them. The CDR3 length is 17 residues. CDR3 residues: CASTKRPQTRDGYEQYF. In DNA form, the CDR3 reads TGTGCCAGCACCAAAAGACCCCAGACTAGGGATGGGTACGAGCAGTACTTC.

The rearrangement uses TRBV11-2 and TRBJ2-3, with D possibly matching TRBD1 (5 bases). Germline CDR1 reads SGHAT; CDR2 reads FQNNGV. The V end was cut by 0 bases, the J end by 1 base, with 5 bases between. The CDR3 runs 14 residues. This CDR3 is CASSLDRGTDTQYF. CDR3 sequence (DNA): TGTGCCAGCAGCTTAGACAGGGGCACAGATACGCAGTATTTT.

CDR3 nucleotides: TGTGCCAGTAGTATAGATCAGGATTACGGGGAGCTGTTTTTT. Its translation is CASSIDQDYGELFF. The V and J genes are TRBV19 and TRBJ2-2, with D hard to call. The CDR3 has 14 amino acids. Germline CDR1 is LNHDA and CDR2 is SQIVND (reference sequence). Between the trimmed V and J ends, which lost 0 bases and 7 bases, there was a span of 9 bases. The full variable domain, rest sourced from reference TRBV19 and TRBJ2-2, is DGGITQSPKYLFRKEGQNVTLSCEQNLNHDAMYWYRQDPGQGLRLIYYSQIVNDFQKGDIAEGYSVSREKKESFPLTVTSAQKNPTAFYLCASSIDQDYGELFFGEGSRLTVL.

V usage is TRBV6-5 and J usage is TRBJ1-5; 8 bases agree with TRBD1. This CDR3 is built from 14 residues. After removal of 6 bases from V and 4 bases from J, the junction contained 5 bases not matched to a gene. The V gene's germline CDR1 is MNHEY and CDR2 SVGAGI. The CDR3 nucleotides read TGTGCCAGCAGACTTAGACAGGGGAATCAGCCCCAGCATTTT. Protein sequence: CASRLRQGNQPQHF.

With regard to this clone: At one boundary the junction diverges from the germline segment, which might be a read error. J is TRBJ2-1 and V is TRBV11-1; 9 bases are a match to TRBD2. In germline, CDR1 is SGHAT, CDR2 FQDESV (reference sequence). This CDR3 is built from 14 residues. The DNA for the CDR3 is TGTGCCAGCAGATTAGCGGGAGCCTACAATGAGCAGTTCTTC. Translation gives CASRLAGAYNEQFF.

V usage is TRBV11-2 and J usage is TRBJ1-5, with 8 bases aligning to TRBD1. The CDR3 is 16 residues long. The V gene's germline CDR1 is SGHAT and CDR2 FQNNGV. The junction had 11 bases not matched to a gene; V was cut back by 5 bases and J by 5 bases. In DNA form, the CDR3 reads TGTGCCAGCAGCCCCTCGACAGGGGCGTATGATCAGCCCCAGCATTTT. Translating it yields CASSPSTGAYDQPQHF.

This chain links TRBV6-2 or TRBV6-3 with TRBJ2-7; D may be TRBD2 (6 bases). The CDR3 loop spans 16 amino acids. Per the germline V gene, CDR1 is MNHEY and CDR2 is SVGEGT. Trimming took 5 bases from V and 1 from J, leaving 18 bases between them. In DNA form, the CDR3 reads TGTGCCAGCAGTATACTTGGGCGCGGGGTTTCCTACGAGCAGTACTTC. Protein product: CASSILGRGVSYEQYF.

The chain carries TRBV6-1 and TRBJ2-3, with D maybe TRBD1 (6 bases). This CDR3 is 16 amino acids long. Trimming removed 2 bases at V and 2 bases at J, with 14 bases between. From germline, CDR1 is MNHNS and CDR2 SASEGT. CDR3 residues: CASSEYNRAATDTQYF. Here the CDR3 DNA reads TGTGCCAGCAGTGAATACAACAGGGCAGCCACAGATACGCAGTATTTT.

This chain uses TRBV5-1 with TRBJ2-2, with TRBD2 identical over 7 bases. The CDR3 extends over 15 amino acids. Germline assignment: CDR1 SGHRS and CDR2 YFSETQ. V shed 4 bases, J shed 4 bases, and the junction held 7 bases outside the gene matches. CDR3 amino acids: CASSPGRPVTGELFF. The CDR3 coding sequence is TGCGCCAGCAGCCCCGGGAGGCCGGTCACCGGGGAGCTGTTTTTT.

The chain links TRBV19 to TRBJ2-7, with TRBD2 matching 10 bases. Germline CDR1 and CDR2: LNHDA and SQIVND (reference sequence). The CDR3 length is 14 residues. Losses at the gene ends were 5 bases for V and 7 bases for J; bases not matched to a gene: 8. The CDR3 loop reads CASSPGTSALEQYF. The CDR3 DNA sequence: TGTGCCAGTAGTCCCGGGACTAGCGCGCTAGAGCAGTACTTC.

Only one count was recorded for this clone. This sequence joins TRBV10-1 and TRBJ1-2; D call uncertain. CDR1 is WNHNN, CDR2 SYGVQD, per germline (reference sequence). Trimming left V 4 bases short and J 8 bases short, with 14 bases between. CDR3 size: 13 residues. The CDR3 spells CASSASGGGGYTF. The CDR3 nucleotides are TGCGCCAGCAGTGCTTCGGGCGGAGGCGGCTACACCTTC.

The V gene is TRBV19, the J gene TRBJ1-1, with 9 bases lining up with TRBD1. Germline V gene data show CDR1 as LNHDA and CDR2 as SQIVND (reference sequence). The CDR3 extends over 14 amino acids. The V segment lost 7 bases and the J segment 1 base; nucleotides outside the gene matches: 4. The CDR3 nucleotides are TGTGCCAGTAAGCCGGGACAGGGGAACACTGAAGCTTTCTTT. Translated, it gives CASKPGQGNTEAFF. The entire variable domain, with the rest obtained from reference TRBV19 and TRBJ1-1, is as follows: DGGITQSPKYLFRKEGQNVTLSCEQNLNHDAMYWYRQDPGQGLRLIYYSQIVNDFQKGDIAEGYSVSREKKESFPLTVTSAQKNPTAFYLCASKPGQGNTEAFFGQGTRLTVV.

This chain uses TRBV4-3 with TRBJ2-1; 10 bases agree with TRBD2. The CDR3 spans 19 residues. V lost 1 base, J lost 5 bases, and 14 bases stayed unmatched. Germline CDR1 and CDR2: LGHNA and YSLEER. The CDR3 region has the DNA TGCGCCAGCAGCCAAGTTAGCGGGAGGCGGGGGGCCATAAACAATGAGCAGTTCTTC. Amino acids: CASSQVSGRRGAINNEQFF.

The V call is TRBV15, the J call TRBJ2-2; weak D call: TRBD2 (6 bases). Germline values: CDR1 LNHNV, CDR2 YYDKDF (reference sequence). V lost 2 bases and J lost 7, with 14 bases in between. There are 15 residues in the CDR3. The DNA for the CDR3 is TGTGCCACCAGCAGAAGGACGGAGGGTGGCGGGGAGCTGTTTTTT. Amino acids: CATSRRTEGGGELFF. Variable domain in full (rest from reference TRBV15 and TRBJ2-2): DAMVIQNPRYQVTQFGKPVTLSCSQTLNHNVMYWYQQKSSQAPKLLFHYYDKDFNNEADTPDNFQSRRPNTSFCFLDIRSPGLGDTAMYLCATSRRTEGGGELFFGEGSRLTVL.

The chain links TRBV24-1 to TRBJ2-1; 9 nucleotides align to TRBD2. The germline V gene has CDR1 KGHDR and CDR2 SFDVKD. CDR3 length: 16 residues. With V trimmed by 9 bases and J by 5 bases, 13 bases remained unmatched. For the CDR3, the DNA is TGTGCCACCGCCGGGTATGTGTCTAGCGGGGACAATGAGCAGTTCTTC. Its translation: CATAGYVSSGDNEQFF.

This sequence joins TRBV29-1 and TRBJ2-7; 14 nucleotides agree with TRBD2. CDR1 SQVTM and CDR2 ANQGSEA come from the germline V gene. The CDR3 sequence is 17 residues long. Trimming took 7 bases from V and 2 from J; bases not matched to a gene: 13. The CDR3 here is CSDPTGTSGRMAYEQYF. The CDR3 DNA follows: TGCAGCGATCCAACCGGGACTAGCGGGAGAATGGCCTACGAGCAGTACTTC.

The genes are TRBV9 and TRBJ2-7, with TRBD2 as a possible D gene (6 bases). The CDR3 runs 16 residues. Trimming removed 0 bases from V and 2 bases from J, with 15 bases in between. CDR1 is SGDLS, CDR2 YYNGEE, per germline. CDR3 loop: CASSVAAGGQTYEQYF. The DNA of the CDR3 is TGTGCCAGCAGCGTAGCGGCCGGAGGGCAAACCTACGAGCAGTACTTC.

This chain connects TRBV3-1 (or the pseudogene TRBV3-2) to TRBJ1-3; 10 bases line up with TRBD1. This CDR3 spans 17 amino acids. Germline CDR1 reads LGHDT; CDR2 reads YNNKEL (reference sequence). The junction had 6 bases not matched to a gene; V was cut back by 1 base and J by 3 bases. The CDR3 DNA follows: TGTGCCAGCAGCCAAGGGGGACAGGGGTTAGGTGGAAACACCATATATTTT. This encodes CASSQGGQGLGGNTIYF.

The chain has TRBV5-8 and TRBJ1-2; unclear D gene. In germline, CDR1 is SGHTS, CDR2 YDEGEE. The CDR3 has 15 residues. The V end lost 4 bases, the J end lost 2 bases, and 15 bases lay between the germline ends. Written as DNA, the CDR3 is TGTGCCAGCAGCCCGGGTATTCGATCGAACTATGGCTACACCTTC. This sequence encodes CASSPGIRSNYGYTF.